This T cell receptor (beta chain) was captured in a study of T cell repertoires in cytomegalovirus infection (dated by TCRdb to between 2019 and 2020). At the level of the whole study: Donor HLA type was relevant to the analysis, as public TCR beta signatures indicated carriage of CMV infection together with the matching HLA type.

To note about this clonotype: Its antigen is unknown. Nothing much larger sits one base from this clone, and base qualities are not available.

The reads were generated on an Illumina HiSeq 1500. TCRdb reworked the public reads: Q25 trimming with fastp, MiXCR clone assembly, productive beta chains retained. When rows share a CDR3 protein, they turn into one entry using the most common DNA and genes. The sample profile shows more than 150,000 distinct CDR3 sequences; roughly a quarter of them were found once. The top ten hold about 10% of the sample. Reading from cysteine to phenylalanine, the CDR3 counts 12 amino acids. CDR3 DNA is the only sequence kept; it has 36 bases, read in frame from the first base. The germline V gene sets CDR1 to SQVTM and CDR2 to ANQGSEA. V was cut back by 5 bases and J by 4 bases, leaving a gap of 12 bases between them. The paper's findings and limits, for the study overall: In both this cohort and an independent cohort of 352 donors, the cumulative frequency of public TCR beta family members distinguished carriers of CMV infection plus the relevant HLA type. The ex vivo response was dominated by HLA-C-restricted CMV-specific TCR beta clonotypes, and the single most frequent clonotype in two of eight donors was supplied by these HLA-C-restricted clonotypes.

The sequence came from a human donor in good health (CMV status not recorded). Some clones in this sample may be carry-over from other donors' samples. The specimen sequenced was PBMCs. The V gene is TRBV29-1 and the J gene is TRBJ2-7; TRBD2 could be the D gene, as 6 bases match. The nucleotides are TGCAGCGTTTGGAAGGCGGGGTACGAGCAGTACTTC. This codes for CSVWKAGYEQYF.